The T cell receptor beta chain described here comes from a study of T-cell reconstitution after alpha-beta-depleted transplantation in children. Findings of the study overall: It was newly produced T cells that mostly accounted for T-cell counts and diversity one year after transplant. After transplant, high TCRbeta diversity at day 60 in some patients arose from surviving recipient T cells and thymic progenitors. After transplant, at about two months, alpha-beta T cells were reportedly derived from several hundred expanded graft clones.

Germline assignment: CDR1 SGHVS and CDR2 FNYEAQ. V shed 5 bases and J 2 bases; nucleotides not matched to a gene: 10. CDR3 length: 18 residues. Preparation of the TCRbeta library used unique molecular identifiers. Using its own MiXCR run on the PCR reads, TCRdb lists one record per CDR3 protein. The table records about 490,000 distinct CDR3 sequences, over 9.5% of them present only once. Worth noting for this clonotype: Its cognate antigen is unknown.

Sequencing used PBMCs, obtained before TCRalphabeta/CD19-depleted stem cell transplant. The TCR sequence derives from a child under 10 years old with inherited bone marrow failure, due to receive a stem cell transplant. This chain uses TRBV7-6 with TRBJ2-3; 13 nucleotides match TRBD2. The CDR3 nucleotides read TGTGCCAGCAGCCCCGGGACTAGCGGGACCCTGCTCACAGATACGCAGTATTTT. This sequence encodes CASSPGTSGTLLTDTQYF.